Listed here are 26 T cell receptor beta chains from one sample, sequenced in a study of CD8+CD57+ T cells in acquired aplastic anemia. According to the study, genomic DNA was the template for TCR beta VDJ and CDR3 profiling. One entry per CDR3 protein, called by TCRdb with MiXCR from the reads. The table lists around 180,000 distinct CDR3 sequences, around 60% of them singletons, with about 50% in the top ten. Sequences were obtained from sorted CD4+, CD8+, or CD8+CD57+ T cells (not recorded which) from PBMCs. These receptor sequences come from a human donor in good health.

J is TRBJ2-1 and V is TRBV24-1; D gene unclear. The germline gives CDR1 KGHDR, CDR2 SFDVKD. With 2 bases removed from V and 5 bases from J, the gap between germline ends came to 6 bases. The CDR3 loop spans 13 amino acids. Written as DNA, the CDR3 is TGTGCCACCAGTGATTCGAATAACAATGAGCAGTTCTTC. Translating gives CATSDSNNNEQFF.

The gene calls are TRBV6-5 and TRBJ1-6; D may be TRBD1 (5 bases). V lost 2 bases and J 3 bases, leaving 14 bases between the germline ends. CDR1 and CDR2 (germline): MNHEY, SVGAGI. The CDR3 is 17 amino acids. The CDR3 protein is CASSYEMGTHYNSPLHF. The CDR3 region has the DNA TGTGCCAGCAGTTACGAAATGGGGACGCACTATAATTCACCCCTCCACTTT.

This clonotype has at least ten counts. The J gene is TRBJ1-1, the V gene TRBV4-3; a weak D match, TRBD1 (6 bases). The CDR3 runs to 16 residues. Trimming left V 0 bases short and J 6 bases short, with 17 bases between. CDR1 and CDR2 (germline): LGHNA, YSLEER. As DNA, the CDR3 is TGCGCCAGCAGCCAAGATTTGGAGGGGGAGGACCCTGAAGCTTTCTTT. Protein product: CASSQDLEGEDPEAFF.

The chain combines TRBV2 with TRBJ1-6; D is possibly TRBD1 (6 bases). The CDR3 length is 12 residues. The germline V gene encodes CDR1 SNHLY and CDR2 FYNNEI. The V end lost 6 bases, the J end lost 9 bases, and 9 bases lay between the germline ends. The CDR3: CASRIQGSPLHF. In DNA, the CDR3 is TGTGCCAGCAGGATACAGGGTTCACCCCTCCACTTT.

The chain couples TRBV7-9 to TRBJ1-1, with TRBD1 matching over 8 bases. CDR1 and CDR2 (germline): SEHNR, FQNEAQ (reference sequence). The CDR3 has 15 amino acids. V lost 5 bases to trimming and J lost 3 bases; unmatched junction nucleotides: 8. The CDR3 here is CASSATQGEDTEAFF. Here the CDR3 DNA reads TGTGCCAGCAGCGCGACACAGGGGGAGGACACTGAAGCTTTCTTT.

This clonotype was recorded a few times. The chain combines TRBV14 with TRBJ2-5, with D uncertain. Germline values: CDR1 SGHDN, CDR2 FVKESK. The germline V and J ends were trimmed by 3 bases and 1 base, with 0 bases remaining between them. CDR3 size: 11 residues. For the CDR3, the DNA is TGTGCCAGCAGCCACCAAGAGACCCAGTACTTC. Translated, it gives CASSHQETQYF.

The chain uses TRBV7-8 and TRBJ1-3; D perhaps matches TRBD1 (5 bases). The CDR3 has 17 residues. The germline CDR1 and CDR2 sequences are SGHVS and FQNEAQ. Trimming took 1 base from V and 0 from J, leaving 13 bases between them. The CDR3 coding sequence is TGTGCCAGCAGCTTAGTATTGGCAGGGAGCTCTGGAAACACCATATATTTT. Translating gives CASSLVLAGSSGNTIYF.

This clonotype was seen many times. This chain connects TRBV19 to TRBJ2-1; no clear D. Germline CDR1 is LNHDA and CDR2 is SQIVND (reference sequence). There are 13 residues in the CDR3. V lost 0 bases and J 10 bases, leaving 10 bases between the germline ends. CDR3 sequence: CASSIDLGKEQFF. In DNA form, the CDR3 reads TGTGCCAGTAGTATAGACTTGGGTAAGGAGCAGTTCTTC. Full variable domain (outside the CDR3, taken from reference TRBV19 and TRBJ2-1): DGGITQSPKYLFRKEGQNVTLSCEQNLNHDAMYWYRQDPGQGLRLIYYSQIVNDFQKGDIAEGYSVSREKKESFPLTVTSAQKNPTAFYLCASSIDLGKEQFFGPGTRLTVL.

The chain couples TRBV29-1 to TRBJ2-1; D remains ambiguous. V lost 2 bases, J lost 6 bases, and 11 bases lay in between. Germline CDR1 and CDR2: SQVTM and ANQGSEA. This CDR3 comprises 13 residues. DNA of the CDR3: TGCAGCGTTGAAATCGCCACGGCCAATGAGCAGTTCTTC. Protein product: CSVEIATANEQFF.

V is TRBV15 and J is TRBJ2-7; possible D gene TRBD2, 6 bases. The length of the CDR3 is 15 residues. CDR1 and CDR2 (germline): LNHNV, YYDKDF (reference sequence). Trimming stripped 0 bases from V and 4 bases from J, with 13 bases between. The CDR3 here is CATSRDGDLPYEQYF. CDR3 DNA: TGTGCCACCAGCAGAGATGGGGACTTGCCTTACGAGCAGTACTTC.

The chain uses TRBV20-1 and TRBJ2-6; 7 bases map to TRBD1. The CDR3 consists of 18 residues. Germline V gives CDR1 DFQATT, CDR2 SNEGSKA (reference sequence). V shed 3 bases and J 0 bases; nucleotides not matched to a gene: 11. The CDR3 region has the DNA TGCAGTGCTAGGACCACGGGACAGACCATCTCTGGGGCCAACGTCCTGACTTTC. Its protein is CSARTTGQTISGANVLTF.

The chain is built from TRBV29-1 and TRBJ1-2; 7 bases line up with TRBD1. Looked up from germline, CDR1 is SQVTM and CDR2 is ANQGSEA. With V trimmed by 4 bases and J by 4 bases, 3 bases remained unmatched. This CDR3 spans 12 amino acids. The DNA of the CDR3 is TGCAGCGTTGGGACAGGCTCCTATGGCTACACCTTC. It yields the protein CSVGTGSYGYTF. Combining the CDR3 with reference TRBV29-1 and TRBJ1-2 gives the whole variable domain SAVISQKPSRDICQRGTSLTIQCQVDSQVTMMFWYRQQPGQSLTLIATANQGSEATYESGFVIDKFPISRPNLTFSTLTVSNMSPEDSSIYLCSVGTGSYGYTFGSGTRLTVV.

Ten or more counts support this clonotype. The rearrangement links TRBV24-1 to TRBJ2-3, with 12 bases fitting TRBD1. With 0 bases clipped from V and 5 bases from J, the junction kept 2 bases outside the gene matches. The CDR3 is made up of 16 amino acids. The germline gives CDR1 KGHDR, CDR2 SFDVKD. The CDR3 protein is CATSDLGDRGLDTQYF. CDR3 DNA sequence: TGTGCCACCAGTGATTTGGGGGACAGGGGGCTAGATACGCAGTATTTT.

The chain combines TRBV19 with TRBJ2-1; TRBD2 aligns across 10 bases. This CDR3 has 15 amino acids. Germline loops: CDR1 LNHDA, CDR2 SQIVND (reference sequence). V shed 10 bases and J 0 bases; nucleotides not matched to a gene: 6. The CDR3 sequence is CATRLAGVSYNEQFF. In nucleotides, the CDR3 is TGTGCCACCCGTCTAGCGGGAGTCTCCTACAATGAGCAGTTCTTC. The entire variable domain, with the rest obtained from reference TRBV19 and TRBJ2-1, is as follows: DGGITQSPKYLFRKEGQNVTLSCEQNLNHDAMYWYRQDPGQGLRLIYYSQIVNDFQKGDIAEGYSVSREKKESFPLTVTSAQKNPTAFYLCATRLAGVSYNEQFFGPGTRLTVL.

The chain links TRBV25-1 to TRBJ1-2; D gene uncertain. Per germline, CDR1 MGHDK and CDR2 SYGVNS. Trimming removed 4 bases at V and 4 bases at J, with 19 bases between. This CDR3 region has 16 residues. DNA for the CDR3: TGTGCCAGCAGTGCTTGGACCTTACAGACATCCTATGGCTACACCTTC. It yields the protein CASSAWTLQTSYGYTF.

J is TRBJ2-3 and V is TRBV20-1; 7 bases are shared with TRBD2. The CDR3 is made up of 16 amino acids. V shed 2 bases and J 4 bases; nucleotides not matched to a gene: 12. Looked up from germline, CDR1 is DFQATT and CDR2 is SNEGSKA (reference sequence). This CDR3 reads CSARTLAVQPADTQYF. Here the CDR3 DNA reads TGCAGTGCTAGAACCCTAGCGGTCCAGCCCGCAGATACGCAGTATTTT.

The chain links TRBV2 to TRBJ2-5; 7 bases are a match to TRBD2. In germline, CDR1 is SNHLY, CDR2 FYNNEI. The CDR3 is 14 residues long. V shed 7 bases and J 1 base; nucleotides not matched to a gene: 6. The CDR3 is CASKLAAPQETQYF. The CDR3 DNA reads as TGTGCCAGCAAGCTAGCGGCTCCCCAAGAGACCCAGTACTTC.

DNA for the CDR3: TGTGCCAGCAGGGCCCGGGGACAGGGGCGCTCACCCCTCCACTTT. It encodes CASRARGQGRSPLHF. The chain carries TRBV9 and TRBJ1-6; 10 bases fit TRBD1. The CDR3 has 15 amino acids. J gave up 10 bases and V 5 bases, and 9 bases lay outside the gene matches. The V gene's germline CDR1 is SGDLS and CDR2 YYNGEE.

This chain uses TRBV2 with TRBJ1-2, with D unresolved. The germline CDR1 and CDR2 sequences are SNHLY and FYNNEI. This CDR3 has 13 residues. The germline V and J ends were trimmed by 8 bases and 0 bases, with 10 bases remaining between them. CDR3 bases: TGTGCCAGCTTCAGGTTAGCTAACTATGGCTACACCTTC. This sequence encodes CASFRLANYGYTF.

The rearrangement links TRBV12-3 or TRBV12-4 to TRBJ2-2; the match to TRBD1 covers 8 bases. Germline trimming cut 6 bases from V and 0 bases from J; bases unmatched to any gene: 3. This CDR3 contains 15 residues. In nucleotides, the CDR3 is TGTGCCAGCAGCAGGGACAGGTCGAACACCGGGGAGCTGTTTTTT. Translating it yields CASSRDRSNTGELFF.

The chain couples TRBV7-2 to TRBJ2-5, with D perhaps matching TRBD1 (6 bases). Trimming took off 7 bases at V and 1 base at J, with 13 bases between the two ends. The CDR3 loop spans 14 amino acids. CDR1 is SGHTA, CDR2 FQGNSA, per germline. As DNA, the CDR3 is TGTGCCAGCACCTCCACAGGGCCCCAAGAGACCCAGTACTTC. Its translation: CASTSTGPQETQYF.

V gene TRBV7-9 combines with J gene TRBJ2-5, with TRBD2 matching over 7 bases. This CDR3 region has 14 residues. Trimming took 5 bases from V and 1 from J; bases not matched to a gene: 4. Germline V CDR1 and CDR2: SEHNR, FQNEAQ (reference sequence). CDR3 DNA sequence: TGTGCCAGCAGCATCCAGCGGGGCCAAGAGACCCAGTACTTC. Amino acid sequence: CASSIQRGQETQYF.

The CDR3 DNA sequence: TGCGCCAGCAGCTTGGTTAGGGCAGGGACCAACACCGGGGAGCTGTTTTTT. It yields the protein CASSLVRAGTNTGELFF. The chain recombines TRBV5-1 with TRBJ2-2; D tentatively fits TRBD1 or TRBD2 (5 bases each). The CDR3 spans 17 residues. Germline V gene sequence: CDR1 SGHRS, CDR2 YFSETQ. With 0 bases removed from V and 2 bases from J, the gap between germline ends came to 14 bases.

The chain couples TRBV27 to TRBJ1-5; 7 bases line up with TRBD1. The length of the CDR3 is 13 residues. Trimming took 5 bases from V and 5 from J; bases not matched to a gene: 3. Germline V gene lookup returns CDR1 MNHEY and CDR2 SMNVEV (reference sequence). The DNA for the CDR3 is TGTGCCAGCAGTACAGGGGTAGATCAGCCCCAGCATTTT. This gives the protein CASSTGVDQPQHF.

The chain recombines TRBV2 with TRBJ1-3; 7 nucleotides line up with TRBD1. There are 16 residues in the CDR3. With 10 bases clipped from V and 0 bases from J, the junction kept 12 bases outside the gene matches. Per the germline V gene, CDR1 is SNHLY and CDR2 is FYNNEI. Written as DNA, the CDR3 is TGTGCCACCAACGAGGACAGGTCGTTCTCTGGAAACACCATATATTTT. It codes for CATNEDRSFSGNTIYF.

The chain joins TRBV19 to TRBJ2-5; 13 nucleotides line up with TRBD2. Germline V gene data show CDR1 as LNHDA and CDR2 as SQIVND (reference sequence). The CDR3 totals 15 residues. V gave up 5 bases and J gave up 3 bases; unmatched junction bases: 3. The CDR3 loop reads CASSAGTSGKETQYF. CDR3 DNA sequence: TGTGCCAGTAGTGCGGGGACTAGCGGGAAAGAGACCCAGTACTTC.